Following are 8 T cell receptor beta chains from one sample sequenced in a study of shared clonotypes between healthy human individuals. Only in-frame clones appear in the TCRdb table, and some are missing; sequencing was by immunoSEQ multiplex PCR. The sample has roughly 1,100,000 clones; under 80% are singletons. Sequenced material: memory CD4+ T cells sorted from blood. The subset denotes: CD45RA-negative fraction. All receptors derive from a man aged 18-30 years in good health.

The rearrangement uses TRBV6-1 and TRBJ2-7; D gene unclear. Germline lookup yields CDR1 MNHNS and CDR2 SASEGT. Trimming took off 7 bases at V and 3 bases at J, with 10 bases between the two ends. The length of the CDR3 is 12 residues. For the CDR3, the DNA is TGTGCCAGCAACTACGGCCTCTACGAGCAGTACTTC. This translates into CASNYGLYEQYF.

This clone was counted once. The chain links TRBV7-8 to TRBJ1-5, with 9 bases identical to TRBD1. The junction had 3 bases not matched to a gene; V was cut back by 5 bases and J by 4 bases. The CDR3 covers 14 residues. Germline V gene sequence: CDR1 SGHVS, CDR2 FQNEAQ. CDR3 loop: CASSPGQGNQPQHF. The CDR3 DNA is TGTGCCAGCAGCCCCGGACAGGGGAATCAGCCCCAGCATTTT.

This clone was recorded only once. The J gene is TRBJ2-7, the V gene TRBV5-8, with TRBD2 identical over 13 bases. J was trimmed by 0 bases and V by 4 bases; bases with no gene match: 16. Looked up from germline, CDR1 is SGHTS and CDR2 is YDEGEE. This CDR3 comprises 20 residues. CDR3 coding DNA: TGTGCCAGCAGCAGCAGGGGGCTAGGACTAGCGGGGGCTACCTCCTACGAGCAGTACTTC. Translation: CASSSRGLGLAGATSYEQYF.

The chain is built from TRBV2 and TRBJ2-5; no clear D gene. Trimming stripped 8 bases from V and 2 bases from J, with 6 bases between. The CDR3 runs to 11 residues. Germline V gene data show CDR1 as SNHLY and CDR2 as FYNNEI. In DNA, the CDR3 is TGTGCCAGCCAACAGCAAGAGACCCAGTACTTC. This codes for CASQQQETQYF.

The CDR3 sequence is CASSQGGLGNTEAFF. The CDR3 DNA follows: TGTGCCAGCTCTCAGGGGGGGTTGGGGAACACTGAAGCTTTCTTT. The chain combines TRBV6-1 with TRBJ1-1; 7 bases align to TRBD1. Germline V gene data show CDR1 as MNHNS and CDR2 as SASEGT. V lost 8 bases, J lost 1 base, and 10 bases stayed unmatched. The CDR3 contains 15 residues.

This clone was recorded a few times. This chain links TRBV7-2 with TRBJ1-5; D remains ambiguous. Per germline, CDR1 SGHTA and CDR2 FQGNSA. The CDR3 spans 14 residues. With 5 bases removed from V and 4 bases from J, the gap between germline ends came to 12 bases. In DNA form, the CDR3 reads TGTGCCAGCAGCCCGAGACAAGCTAATCAGCCCCAGCATTTT. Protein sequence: CASSPRQANQPQHF.

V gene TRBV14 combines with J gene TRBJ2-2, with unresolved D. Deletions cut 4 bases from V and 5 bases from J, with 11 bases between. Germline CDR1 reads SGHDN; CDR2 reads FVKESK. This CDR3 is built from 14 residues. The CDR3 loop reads CASSLNVGTGELFF. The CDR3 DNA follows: TGTGCCAGCAGCCTTAACGTGGGTACCGGGGAGCTGTTTTTT.

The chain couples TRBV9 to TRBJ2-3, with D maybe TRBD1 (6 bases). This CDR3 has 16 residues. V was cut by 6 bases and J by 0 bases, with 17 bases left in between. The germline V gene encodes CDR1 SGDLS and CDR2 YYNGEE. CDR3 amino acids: CASMRGGPPSTDTQYF. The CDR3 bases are TGTGCCAGCATGCGAGGGGGACCGCCCAGCACAGATACGCAGTATTTT.